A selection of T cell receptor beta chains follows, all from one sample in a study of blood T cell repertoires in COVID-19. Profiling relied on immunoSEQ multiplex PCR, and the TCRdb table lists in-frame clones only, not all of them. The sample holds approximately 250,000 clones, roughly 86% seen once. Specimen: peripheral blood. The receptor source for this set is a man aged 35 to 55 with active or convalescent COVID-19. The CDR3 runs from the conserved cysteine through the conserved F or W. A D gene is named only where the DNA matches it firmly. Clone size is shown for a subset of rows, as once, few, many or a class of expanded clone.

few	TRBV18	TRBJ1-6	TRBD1	TGTGCCAGCTCACCGGACAGGTCATTATGGCACTTT	CASSPDRSLWHF
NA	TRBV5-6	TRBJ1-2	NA	TGTGCCAGCAGCGGAGTACAGGGCCTGTATGGCTACACCTTC	CASSGVQGLYGYTF
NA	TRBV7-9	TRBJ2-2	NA	TGTGCCAGCAGCGCAGGGCGGAACACCGGGGAGCTGTTTTTT	CASSAGRNTGELFF
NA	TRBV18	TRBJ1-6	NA	TGTGCCAGCTCACCATCGTCAGGGGCAGGATCACCCCTCCACTTT	CASSPSSGAGSPLHF
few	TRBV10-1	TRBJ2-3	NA	TGCGCCAGCAGCCCCTCTCAGAATGGTGCGCAGTATTTT	CASSPSQNGAQYF
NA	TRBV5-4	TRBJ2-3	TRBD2	TGTGCCAGCAGCTTGGGAAGCGGGAGTACAGATACGCAGTATTTT	CASSLGSGSTDTQYF
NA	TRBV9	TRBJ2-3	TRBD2	TGTGCCAGCACCACGTTCTCGGGGACTAGCGGTAGCACAGATACGCAGTATTTT	CASTTFSGTSGSTDTQYF
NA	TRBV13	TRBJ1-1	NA	TGTGCCAGCAGCTCGCAAAGCAGGGGGAACACTGAAGCTTTCTTT	CASSSQSRGNTEAFF
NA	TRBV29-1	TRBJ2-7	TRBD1	TGCAGCGTTGAAGATCGCGACAGGGGGGGATCCTACGAGCAGTACTTC	CSVEDRDRGGSYEQYF
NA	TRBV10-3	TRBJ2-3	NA	TGTGCCATCACCGAGGGAAACCCGACAGATACGCAGTATTTT	CAITEGNPTDTQYF
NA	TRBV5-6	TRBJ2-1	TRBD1	TGTGCCAGCAAAACCTTCCGGGACAGGGGCGGTAGTGAGCAGTTCTTC	CASKTFRDRGGSEQFF
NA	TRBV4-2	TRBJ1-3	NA	TGTGCCAGCAGCCTACCCTTGGGTCAGGGGAGCGGAAGGAGCATATATTTT	CASSLPLGQGSGRSIYF
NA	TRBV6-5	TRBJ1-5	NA	TGTGCCAGCAGTTTGGACAGTCAGCCCCAGCATTTT	CASSLDSQPQHF
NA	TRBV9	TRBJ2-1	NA	TGTGCCAGCAGTGGGACTGCCACCCGGGGGGCCCTGTACAATGAGCAGTTCTTC	CASSGTATRGALYNEQFF
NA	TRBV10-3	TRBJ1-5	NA	TGTGCCATCAGTGAGTATGAGAGCAATCAGCCCCAGCATTTT	CAISEYESNQPQHF
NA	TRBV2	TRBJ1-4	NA	TGTGCCAGCAGACAAGGCGGGGGAGAAAAACTGTTTTTT	CASRQGGGEKLFF
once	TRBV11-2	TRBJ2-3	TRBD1	TGTGCCAGCAGCCCGACAGGGGTTGAAACAGATACGCAGTATTTT	CASSPTGVETDTQYF
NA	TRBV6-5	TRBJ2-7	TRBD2	TGTGCCAGCAGTCCGGGACTAGCGCCTGGGGAGCAGTACTTC	CASSPGLAPGEQYF
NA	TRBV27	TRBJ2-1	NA	TGTGCCAGCAGTTTATCGGCAGATTCCTACAATGAGCAGTTCTTC	CASSLSADSYNEQFF
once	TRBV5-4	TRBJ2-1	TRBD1	TGTGCCAGCAGTCCGACAGGGCAGGTTGAGCAGTTCTTC	CASSPTGQVEQFF
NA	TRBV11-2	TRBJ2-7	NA	TGTGCCAGCAGCTTTGAGTCTGGCTACGAGCAGTACTTC	CASSFESGYEQYF
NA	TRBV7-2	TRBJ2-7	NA	TGTGCCAGCAGCTTAGTCGGTTGGCAGGGCTACGAGCAGTACTTC	CASSLVGWQGYEQYF
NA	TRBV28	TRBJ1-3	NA	TGTGCCAGCAGTACACCGACAGAAGCTGGAAACACCATATATTTT	CASSTPTEAGNTIYF
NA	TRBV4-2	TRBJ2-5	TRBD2	TGTGCCAGCAGCCTACAAGCGGGGGATAAAGAGACCCAGTACTTC	CASSLQAGDKETQYF
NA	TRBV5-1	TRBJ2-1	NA	TGCGCCAGCAGCTTTGTCCCGAGCTCCTACAATGAGCAGTTCTTC	CASSFVPSSYNEQFF
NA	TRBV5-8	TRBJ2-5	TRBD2	TGTGCCAGCAGCTTGGGGTTTAGGGGAGGGGAAGAGACCCAGTACTTC	CASSLGFRGGEETQYF
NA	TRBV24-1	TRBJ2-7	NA	TGTGCCACCAGTGATCCCAATACCGACAGCTACGAGCAGTACTTC	CATSDPNTDSYEQYF
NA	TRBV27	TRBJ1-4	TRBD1	TGTGCCAGCAGTACCGGGACAGGACGAGATCATGAAAAACTGTTTTTT	CASSTGTGRDHEKLFF
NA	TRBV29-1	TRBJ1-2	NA	TGCAGCGTTGAAGGGTCAGTTAACTATGGCTACACCTTC	CSVEGSVNYGYTF
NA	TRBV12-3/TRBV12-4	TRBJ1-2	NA	TGTGCCAGCAGTTTATTAGGGGGAGGCTACACCTTC	CASSLLGGGYTF
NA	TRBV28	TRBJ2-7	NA	TGTGCCAGCAGTTTGAGTGAGTTCCCCTACGAGCAGTACTTC	CASSLSEFPYEQYF
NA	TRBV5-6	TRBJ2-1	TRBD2	TGTGCCAGCAGCTGGGAGGGGCGGGTTTCCTACAATGAGCAGTTCTTC	CASSWEGRVSYNEQFF
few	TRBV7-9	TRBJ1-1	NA	TGTGCCAGCAGCTTAGGGACAGCCTCGAACACTGAAGCTTTCTTT	CASSLGTASNTEAFF
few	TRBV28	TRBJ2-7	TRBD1	TGTGCCAGCAGCCCAAGGACAGGGGACCTTGGCGAGCAGTACTTC	CASSPRTGDLGEQYF
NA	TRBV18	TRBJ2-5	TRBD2	TGTGCCAGCTCACGCGGGGGGCCCCTTAGCGGCTCCCAAGAGACCCAGTACTTC	CASSRGGPLSGSQETQYF
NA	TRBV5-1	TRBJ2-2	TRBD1	TGCGCCAGCCGCAAGGGGGGACAGGGGGTTCCCGGGGAGCTGTTTTTT	CASRKGGQGVPGELFF
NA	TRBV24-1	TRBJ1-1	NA	TGTGCCACCAGTGATGGGGCAGCTGAAGCTTTCTTT	CATSDGAAEAFF
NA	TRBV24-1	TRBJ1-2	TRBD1	TGTGCCACCAGTGATCCTGCCGGGGACAGGGGACGTGCCGGCTACACCTTC	CATSDPAGDRGRAGYTF
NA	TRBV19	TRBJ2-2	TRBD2	TGTGCCAGTAGTATAGTTACTAGCGGGGGGGCCGGTGCCGGGGAGCTGTTTTTT	CASSIVTSGGAGAGELFF